The clone carrying this T cell receptor beta chain was picked up one time. These data are taken from a study of blood T cell repertoires in COVID-19. For the study at large: The United States, Italy and Spain provided the acute and convalescent COVID-19 samples. The cDNA or gDNA used as material had been derived from T cells, B-cell-depleted T cells, or PBMCs.

The ends were cut back, 2 bases at V and 2 bases at J, with 9 bases in the middle. The CDR3 sequence is 14 residues long. Per the germline V gene, CDR1 is SGHRS and CDR2 is YFSETQ. Enrollees, about 18 to 89 years old, lived in 25 or so US areas. Allocation to cohorts depended on clinical history reported by the participants. Data came from immunoSEQ multiplex PCR; TCRdb stores just in-frame clones and leaves some out. In the table there are roughly 200,000 clones, 70% to 90% of which are singletons. The V call is TRBV5-1, the J call TRBJ2-3; D is undetermined. Sequenced sample: PBMCs or T cells enriched from blood (not recorded which). This clonotype originated in a man aged 25 to 40 who had recovered from COVID-19. The CDR3 nucleotides read TGCGCCAGCAGCTTTGGCCCCAACACAGATACGCAGTATTTT. Translation: CASSFGPNTDTQYF.